The T cell receptor beta chain under discussion was sequenced for a study of regulatory T cells in long-lasting Graves disease (dated by TCRdb to about 2021). For the study in its entirety: To count as having persistent Graves' disease, a patient had to have received antithyroid drug treatment for over 5 years with TSH receptor autoantibodies remaining persistently positive. A total of about 35 samples underwent TCR sequencing, from about 13 patients with persistent Graves' disease and 20 patients with newly diagnosed Graves' disease. The study was registered as a clinical trial and conducted in China. Patients with persistent Graves' disease were compared with patients with newly diagnosed Graves' disease using TCR sequencing and RNA sequencing of peripheral blood. In the clinical cohort, patients with persistent Graves' disease had used antithyroid drugs for an average of about 9.3 years. Summary of the overall study and its limitations: The study examined only peripheral blood because the primary lesion, thyroid tissue, could not be accessed. Only the TCR beta chain was sequenced and analyzed. Preferential use of TRBV28, TRBJ1-2 and TRBJ2-5 was observed in persistent disease, whereas TRBV20-1 and TRBJ2-1 were favored in newly diagnosed disease. The small sample size was acknowledged by the authors as a limitation that may reduce accuracy. Compared with newly diagnosed patients, patients with persistent Graves' disease had lower TCR Shannon entropy and fewer highly expanded clones, which suggests clonal expansion. A larger number of public clonotypes was shared among persistent patients (about 2,700) than among newly diagnosed patients (roughly 930).

The CDR3, from cysteine to phenylalanine, totals 12 residues. CDR3 DNA is the only sequence kept; it has 36 bases, read in frame from the first base. Based on the germline V gene, the CDR1 and CDR2 sequences are SNHLY and FYNNEI. The V end loses 8 bases and the J end loses 5 bases, and a stretch of 9 bases separates them. The sample's time point label, decoded: persistent/refractory GD, antithyroid drugs over 5 years with positive TRAb. RNA was extracted from PBMCs in TRIzol for both TCR sequencing and RNA sequencing. The diagnosis of Graves' disease followed American Thyroid Association guidelines. Recruitment of patients was carried out at an endocrinology department in Xi'an, China. Each patient gave approximately 9 milliliters of peripheral blood, collected in an EDTA anticoagulant tube. Ficoll Paque Plus density gradient separation was used to isolate PBMCs, and no additional T cell sorting was done. An Agilent 2100 Bioanalyzer and agarose gel were used to check RNA quality, while a NanoDrop 2000 measured RNA concentration.

Library creation used multiplex PCR. TCRdb records Illumina HiSeq 4000 as the sequencer. To build TCR beta libraries, CDR3 regions were amplified by Arm-PCR using iRepertoire HTBI primers. Gel purification was performed on PCR products prior to sequencing. The authors processed their data as follows. A total of 62 TRBV and some 13 TRBJ segments were identified across samples and were used for gene usage analysis of CDR3 amino acid clonotypes. COPE and FqMerger were used to merge the filtered high-quality paired reads into contigs. BLAST was used to align contigs to IMGT TRBV, TRBD and TRBJ reference genes, and CDR3 was defined according to IMGT. Highly expanded clones were defined as clonotypes with a frequency above 0.1%. Shannon entropy was used to measure repertoire diversity, and the Gini coefficient was used to measure V-J evenness. A clonotype found in more than one individual was treated as public. The public reads were quality trimmed at Q25 with fastp and then assembled into clones with MiXCR by TCRdb, keeping productive beta chains. Rows are unified per CDR3 protein, each entry keeping the most common DNA and genes. These V and J calls rely on TCRdb rather than the paper's analysis. This sample holds 700,000 or so distinct CDR3 sequences; about 30% were observed only once. The top ten clonotypes cover 40% to 50% of the sample.

Regarding this clonotype: Its antigen is currently not known. No clone much larger than this one lies a single base away; base qualities are absent.

The TCR comes from a female donor with Graves disease. Rearrangement joined TRBV2 to TRBJ2-2; the D gene is unclear. The input for sequencing was peripheral blood mononuclear cells (PBMCs), taken when the disease was refractory, from a patient treated with antithyroid drugs. The nucleotide sequence is given as TGTGCCAGCGCCCGATATACCGGGGAGCTGTTTTTT. Its protein product is CASARYTGELFF.